The clone carrying this TCR beta chain occurred many times. Germline V gives CDR1 SGHTA, CDR2 FQGNSA. V lost 1 base and J 3 bases, leaving 16 bases between the germline ends. The CDR3 is 17 residues long. The sample comes from a study of human T cells and chemical hapten exposure. TCRdb re-called the RACE reads through MiXCR, storing one row per CDR3 protein. The sample includes 71,000 or so distinct CDR3 sequences, more than 8% of them seen just once. Time point reported: patch test 1, 2 weeks after DPC sensitization. Indicated treatment: therapeutic diphenylcyclopropenone sensitization with weekly scalp DPC.

The sequence was collected from a middle-aged woman with alopecia areata. Some clones in this sample may be carry-over from other donors' samples. Sample: whole blood, taken in connection with sensitization to the hapten diphenylcyclopropenone (DPC). V usage is TRBV7-2 and J usage is TRBJ1-5; TRBD1 is a possible D gene (5 bases). In DNA form, the CDR3 reads TGTGCCAGCAGCTTAGGCCAGGGAAGACCATTCAATCAGCCCCAGCATTTT. Protein product: CASSLGQGRPFNQPQHF. Full variable domain (remainder filled in from reference TRBV7-2 and TRBJ1-5): GAGVSQSPSNKVTEKGKDVELRCDPISGHTALYWYRQSLGQGLEFLIYFQGNSAPDKSGLPSDRFSAERTGGSVSTLTIQRTQQEDSAVYLCASSLGQGRPFNQPQHFGDGTRLSIL.